A selection of T cell receptor beta chains follows, all from one sample in a study of metastatic and nonmetastatic thyroid tumors. TCRdb re-called the PCR reads via MiXCR. The sample lists about 32,000 clones; 7.4% were seen once. Sequenced: blood. The receptors were sampled from a female donor with papillary thyroid cancer or a benign thyroid nodule (not recorded which). Some clones in this sample may be carry-over from other donors' samples. Both conserved end residues are part of each CDR3. Each record gives: CDR3 protein, J gene, V gene.

CDR3: CASSTGLAKFETQYF
J: TRBJ2-5
V: TRBV7-3

CDR3: CASGRETVDEQFF
J: TRBJ2-1
V: TRBV7-9

CDR3: CASSQDPQGQNEQYF
J: TRBJ2-7
V: TRBV4-3

CDR3: CASSFREGHGYTF
J: TRBJ1-2
V: TRBV5-1

CDR3: CASSENGGNYGYTF
J: TRBJ1-2
V: TRBV6-1

CDR3: CASTRVGSGQKNTEAFF
J: TRBJ1-1
V: TRBV11-2

CDR3: CASSYSNFGGSYEQYF
J: TRBJ2-7
V: TRBV6-5

CDR3: CASSETAGTGENTGELFF
J: TRBJ2-2
V: TRBV12-3/TRBV12-4

CDR3: CASSLDRGTGELFF
J: TRBJ2-2
V: TRBV11-3

CDR3: CSARRTSGTSYEQYF
J: TRBJ2-7
V: TRBV20-1

CDR3: CASSLSGLSNGLEQYF
J: TRBJ2-7
V: TRBV5-1

CDR3: CASSLEGTSGRSGETQYF
J: TRBJ2-5
V: TRBV11-2

CDR3: CASRSSGSNQPQHF
J: TRBJ1-5
V: TRBV28

CDR3: CASSAAMFNEQFF
J: TRBJ2-1
V: TRBV7-9

CDR3: CSASLGQGSQPQHF
J: TRBJ1-5
V: TRBV20-1

CDR3: CASSRDGFYGYTF
J: TRBJ1-2
V: TRBV7-2

CDR3: CASSPRTSGTDTQYF
J: TRBJ2-3
V: TRBV5-4

CDR3: CASSYTYGTKDQPQHF
J: TRBJ1-5
V: TRBV6-5

CDR3: CASSILAGGIYNEQFF
J: TRBJ2-1
V: TRBV5-6

CDR3: CACGHPDSTYEQYF
J: TRBJ2-7
V: TRBV30

CDR3: CASSQVPQGVNQPQHF
J: TRBJ1-5
V: TRBV4-2

CDR3: CAISDRGGYNEQFF
J: TRBJ2-1
V: TRBV10-3

CDR3: CSARSNRGLNTEAFF
J: TRBJ1-1
V: TRBV20-1

CDR3: CASSGTDRAGTEAFF
J: TRBJ1-1
V: TRBV6-1

CDR3: CASSAGLDEQFF
J: TRBJ2-1
V: TRBV2

CDR3: CASSFGGREQFF
J: TRBJ2-1
V: TRBV7-9

CDR3: CASSARGPVLYGYTF
J: TRBJ1-2
V: TRBV19

CDR3: CASSPPPETQYF
J: TRBJ2-5
V: TRBV5-1

CDR3: CASGRDSGATITDTQYF
J: TRBJ2-3
V: TRBV14